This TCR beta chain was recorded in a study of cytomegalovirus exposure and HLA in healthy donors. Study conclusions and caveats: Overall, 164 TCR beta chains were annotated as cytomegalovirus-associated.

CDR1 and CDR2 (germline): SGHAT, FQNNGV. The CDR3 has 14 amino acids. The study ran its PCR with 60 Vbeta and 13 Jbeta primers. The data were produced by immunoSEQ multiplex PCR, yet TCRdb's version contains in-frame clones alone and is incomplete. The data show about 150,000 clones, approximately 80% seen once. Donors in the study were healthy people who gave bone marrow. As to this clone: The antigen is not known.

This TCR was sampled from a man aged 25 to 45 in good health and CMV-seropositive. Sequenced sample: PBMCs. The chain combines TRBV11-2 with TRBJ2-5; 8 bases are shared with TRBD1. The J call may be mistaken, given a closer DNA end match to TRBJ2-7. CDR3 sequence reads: CASSLGQGAHEQYF. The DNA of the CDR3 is TGTGCCAGCAGCTTAGGTCAGGGGGCCCACGAGCAGTACTTC.